The rows below give T cell receptor beta chains drawn from one sample of a study of cytomegalovirus exposure and HLA in healthy donors. TCRdb keeps only in-frame clones here, not all; method: immunoSEQ multiplex PCR. Among under 250,000 clones listed, 80% to 95% were seen once. The sequenced sample consisted of PBMCs. The receptors stem from a woman under 30 in good health and CMV-seronegative. Each CDR3 is given with its conserved first and last residue. D genes are given only for firm matches. Not all rows give a size; the values are once, few, many and, for expanded clones, a class.

J gene,clone size,D gene,V gene,CDR3 protein,CDR3 DNA
TRBJ1-2,NA,TRBD1,TRBV6-5,CASSGQGVVYGYTF,TGTGCCAGCAGCGGACAGGGGGTAGTCTATGGCTACACCTTC
TRBJ2-2,NA,TRBD1,TRBV19,CASSAGQGLLAGELFF,TGTGCCAGTAGTGCCGGACAGGGTTTGTTGGCCGGGGAGCTGTTTTTT
TRBJ1-1,NA,NA,TRBV30,CAWGPPNTEAFF,TGTGCCTGGGGGCCACCGAACACTGAAGCTTTCTTT
TRBJ1-4,NA,NA,TRBV29-1,CSVKRQKGEKLFF,TGCAGCGTAAAGCGGCAAAAGGGTGAAAAACTGTTTTTT
TRBJ2-7,NA,NA,TRBV5-1,CASSLGQEGIEQYF,TGCGCCAGCAGCTTGGGACAGGAAGGGATCGAGCAGTACTTC
TRBJ1-1,NA,NA,TRBV5-1,CASSSQSGGRTEAFF,TGCGCCAGCAGCTCCCAATCCGGGGGGCGCACTGAAGCTTTCTTT
TRBJ2-1,NA,NA,TRBV28,CASTTGGGAEQFF,TGTGCCAGCACTACTGGGGGGGGCGCTGAGCAGTTCTTC
TRBJ1-2,once,NA,TRBV5-4,CATHAIQGYLGYTF,TGTGCCACCCACGCAATACAGGGTTATTTAGGCTACACCTTC
TRBJ2-5,NA,NA,TRBV11-3,CASSLGSSSETQYF,TGTGCCAGCAGCTTAGGTAGTTCCTCCGAGACCCAGTACTTC
TRBJ2-7,NA,TRBD1,TRBV27,CASRRTGTGIRYF,TGTGCCAGCAGACGGACAGGGACAGGGATCCGGTACTTC
TRBJ2-2,NA,TRBD2,TRBV2,CASRRLAGNTGELFF,TGTGCCAGCAGAAGACTAGCTGGGAACACCGGGGAGCTGTTTTTT
TRBJ1-2,NA,NA,TRBV5-1,CASSFVNRDTDYGYTF,TGCGCCAGCAGCTTCGTGAATCGGGACACCGACTATGGCTACACCTTC
TRBJ1-1,NA,TRBD1,TRBV5-1,CASSLPGTGATEAFF,TGCGCCAGCAGCCTACCCGGGACAGGGGCCACTGAAGCTTTCTTT
TRBJ1-2,NA,NA,TRBV29-1,CSVEPGEYGYTF,TGCAGCGTTGAACCGGGGGAGTATGGCTACACCTTC
TRBJ2-3,once,TRBD2,TRBV5-1,CASSLAGKREGDTQYF,TGCGCCAGCAGCTTGGCCGGGAAGCGGGAGGGGGATACGCAGTATTTT
TRBJ2-1,NA,NA,TRBV4-1,CASSPPKRLATPYNEQFF,TGCGCCAGCAGCCCCCCGAAGCGGCTAGCGACCCCCTACAATGAGCAGTTCTTC
TRBJ1-1,NA,NA,TRBV6-4,CASSASGRRTEAFF,TGTGCCAGCAGTGCGTCAGGGCGGCGCACTGAAGCTTTCTTT